The next 17 T cell receptor beta chains were all read from a single sample in a study of T cell clonotyping in hematopoietic cell transplantation. TCRdb keeps only in-frame clones here, not all; method: immunoSEQ multiplex PCR. Among approximately 17,000 clones listed, about 61% were seen once. Here the sequenced sample was PBMCs, taken 30 days after allogeneic stem cell transplant. These receptors were taken from a male patient aged 45 to 59 who had an allogeneic stem cell transplant from an unrelated donor, so T cells may come from the graft donor. Some clones in this sample may be carry-over from other donors' samples.

This clone was picked up one time. The genes are TRBV6-6 and TRBJ2-5; D is unresolved. Looked up from germline, CDR1 is MNHNY and CDR2 is SVGAGI (reference sequence). V was shortened by 2 bases and J by 3 bases, with 7 bases between the two germline ends. This CDR3 region has 13 residues. CDR3 sequence reads: CASSYAVKETQYF. The CDR3 bases are TGTGCCAGCAGTTACGCGGTAAAAGAGACCCAGTACTTC.

This chain connects TRBV2 to TRBJ1-1, with 8 bases identical to TRBD1. In germline, CDR1 is SNHLY, CDR2 FYNNEI. The CDR3 consists of 17 residues. After removal of 3 bases from V and 1 base from J, the junction contained 10 bases not matched to a gene. CDR3: CASSEHSGGDWNTEAFF. The CDR3 coding sequence is TGTGCCAGCAGTGAGCATTCAGGGGGCGATTGGAACACTGAAGCTTTCTTT. The full variable domain, rest sourced from reference TRBV2 and TRBJ1-1, is EPEVTQTPSHQVTQMGQEVILRCVPISNHLYFYWYRQILGQKVEFLVSFYNNEISEKSEIFDDQFSVERPDGSNFTLKIRSTKLEDSAMYFCASSEHSGGDWNTEAFFGQGTRLTVV.

This clone appeared a few times. The chain employs TRBV30 and TRBJ1-2; D is unclear. V was trimmed by 5 bases and J by 4 bases, leaving 11 bases between them. This CDR3 contains 12 residues. In germline, CDR1 is GTSNPN, CDR2 SVGIG (reference sequence). The chain's CDR3 is CAWWSRIYGYTF. The CDR3, as DNA: TGTGCCTGGTGGTCCCGAATCTATGGCTACACCTTC.

The J gene is TRBJ1-2, the V gene TRBV30; 7 bases line up with TRBD1. Per the germline V gene, CDR1 is GTSNPN and CDR2 is SVGIG (reference sequence). Trimming took 3 bases from V and 3 from J; bases not matched to a gene: 7. The CDR3 runs to 14 residues. For the CDR3, the DNA is TGTGCCTGGAGCTGGGGACAGAGAGACTATGGCTACACCTTC. This gives the protein CAWSWGQRDYGYTF.

DNA for the CDR3: TGCGCCAGCAGCCAAGATGAAGGGGTGGTCGGGGAGCTGTTTTTT. This gives the protein CASSQDEGVVGELFF. The chain recombines TRBV4-3 with TRBJ2-2; a possible D gene is TRBD1 (5 bases). Looked up from germline, CDR1 is LGHNA and CDR2 is YSLEER. Trimming took 0 bases from V and 7 from J, leaving 12 bases between them. The CDR3 has 15 residues.

This sequence joins TRBV6-5 and TRBJ2-7, with D perhaps TRBD1 (5 bases). Trimming shortened V by 6 bases and J by 9 bases, and 12 bases separated the two germline ends. Germline V gene data show CDR1 as MNHEY and CDR2 as SVGAGI. The CDR3 contains 11 residues. The CDR3 spells CASSNQGWQYF. CDR3 bases: TGTGCCAGCAGCAATCAGGGTTGGCAGTACTTC.

Note on this clone: The germline gene is not matched at one end of the junction; a read error may be the cause. The V gene is TRBV7-2, the J gene TRBJ2-3, with 10 bases aligning to TRBD2. The CDR3 has 15 amino acids. Per the germline V gene, CDR1 is SGHTA and CDR2 is FQGNSA. The CDR3 protein is CASTLHTSGMDTQYF. For the CDR3, the DNA is TGTGCCAGCACCTTACATACTAGCGGGATGGATACGCAGTATTTT.

This clone turned up a few times. The rearrangement uses TRBV28 and TRBJ2-7; possibly TRBD2 for D (7 bases). Germline CDR1 is MDHEN and CDR2 is SYDVKM. The CDR3 consists of 14 residues. Trimming shortened V by 6 bases and J by 4 bases, and 16 bases separated the two germline ends. The CDR3: CASRPGGLGYEQYF. Here the CDR3 DNA reads TGTGCCAGCAGGCCGGGGGGCCTGGGGTACGAGCAGTACTTC. The full variable domain, completed using reference TRBV28 and TRBJ2-7, is DVKVTQSSRYLVKRTGEKVFLECVQDMDHENMFWYRQDPGLGLRLIYFSYDVKMKEKGDIPEGYSVSREKKERFSLILESASTNQTSMYLCASRPGGLGYEQYFGPGTRLTVT.

The CDR3 reads CASSTDRISPLHF. The CDR3 nucleotides read TGTGCCAGCAGTACGGACAGAATTTCACCCCTCCACTTT. The genes are TRBV28 and TRBJ1-6; TRBD1 is a possible D gene (6 bases). Trimming took 5 bases from V and 9 from J, leaving 11 bases between them. The CDR3 covers 13 residues. CDR1 is MDHEN, CDR2 SYDVKM, per germline.

The rearrangement joins TRBV29-1 to TRBJ2-3, with 9 bases matching TRBD2. The trim removed 6 bases at V and 3 bases at J, leaving 10 bases unmatched. CDR3 length equals 15 residues. CDR1 SQVTM and CDR2 ANQGSEA come from the germline V gene. CDR3 loop: CSVETSGKGTDTQYF. Here the CDR3 DNA reads TGCAGCGTCGAGACTAGCGGCAAAGGGACAGATACGCAGTATTTT.

This clone was detected only a few times. The chain carries TRBV7-2 and TRBJ2-3, with 8 bases matching TRBD2. Germline V gene sequence: CDR1 SGHTA, CDR2 FQGNSA. Trimming cost V 1 base and J 5 bases; bases outside gene matches: 8. The CDR3 has 16 amino acids. In DNA form, the CDR3 reads TGTGCCAGCAGCTTAGTGGGCGGGGGGCAAATAGATACGCAGTATTTT. This sequence encodes CASSLVGGGQIDTQYF.

The J gene is TRBJ1-5, the V gene TRBV6-6; D is perhaps TRBD1 (5 bases). Germline assignment: CDR1 MNHNY and CDR2 SVGAGI (reference sequence). Trimming took 2 bases from V and 12 from J, leaving 11 bases between them. The CDR3 has 12 residues. This CDR3 is CASSYGGRFQHF. The CDR3 DNA follows: TGTGCCAGCAGTTACGGGGGGAGGTTCCAGCATTTT.

This clone was seen a single time. This chain links TRBV4-3 with TRBJ2-3; D is possibly TRBD1 (5 bases). V gave up 0 bases and J gave up 5 bases, with 12 bases separating them. CDR1 is LGHNA, CDR2 YSLEER, per germline. The CDR3 length is 15 residues. CDR3: CASSQDWGPGDTQYF. Here the CDR3 DNA reads TGCGCCAGCAGCCAAGATTGGGGCCCGGGAGATACGCAGTATTTT.

The V gene is TRBV19, the J gene TRBJ1-5; no clear D gene. With 1 base removed from V and 4 bases from J, the gap between germline ends came to 11 bases. CDR1 is LNHDA and CDR2 is SQIVND in the germline V gene (reference sequence). The CDR3 loop spans 15 amino acids. CDR3 coding DNA: TGTGCCAGTAGTATAGGGCAGCTCCCGAATCAGCCCCAGCATTTT. It specifies CASSIGQLPNQPQHF.

The rearrangement links TRBV7-2 to TRBJ1-4; 10 nucleotides agree with TRBD1. Losses at the gene ends were 4 bases for V and 8 bases for J; bases not matched to a gene: 7. The germline CDR1 and CDR2 sequences are SGHTA and FQGNSA. The length of the CDR3 is 15 residues. The CDR3 loop is CASSSGGQGREKLFF. The CDR3 bases are TGTGCCAGCAGCTCTGGGGGACAGGGGCGCGAAAAACTGTTTTTT.

This clone has a single count. The chain is built from TRBV29-1 and TRBJ2-1; tentative D call: TRBD1 (5 bases). This CDR3 is built from 13 residues. Germline-derived CDR1 and CDR2 are SQVTM and ANQGSEA. V was pared by 6 bases and J by 6 bases, with 15 bases between. The CDR3 nucleotides read TGCAGCGTCCCAGGGTATAAGGGCAATGAGCAGTTCTTC. Amino acid sequence: CSVPGYKGNEQFF.

The V and J genes are TRBV6-5 and TRBJ2-3, with 15 bases lining up with TRBD2. Per the germline V gene, CDR1 is MNHEY and CDR2 is SVGAGI. Unmatched junction bases numbered 5, after V lost 6 bases and J lost 10 bases. This CDR3 comprises 14 residues. CDR3 nucleotide sequence: TGTGCCAGCAGGCGGACTAGCGGGAGGGTAGCGCAGTATTTT. Protein: CASRRTSGRVAQYF.